The 24 T cell receptor beta chains presented below share a single source sample, sequenced in a study of blood T cell repertoires in COVID-19. The protocol was immunoSEQ multiplex PCR, while the TCRdb copy is restricted to in-frame clones and leaves out a portion. Here the sample spans around 120,000 clones, approximately 84% being singletons. The sample was peripheral blood. These receptors all come from a human donor in a cohort sampled during active COVID-19.

This clone was seen a few times. CDR3 DNA sequence: TGCGCCAGCAGCCAAGATTGGCAGGGGAGTAGCAATCAGCCCCAGCATTTT. Translation: CASSQDWQGSSNQPQHF. This chain uses TRBV4-3 with TRBJ1-5; D may be TRBD1 (6 bases). The CDR3 runs 17 residues. Germline CDR1 LGHNA, CDR2 YSLEER. The V and J ends lost 0 bases and 0 bases respectively, with 12 bases between them.

The V and J genes are TRBV11-2 and TRBJ2-7, with D possibly being TRBD2 (7 bases). The germline V and J ends were trimmed by 1 base and 9 bases, with 19 bases remaining between them. The length of the CDR3 is 15 residues. The germline CDR1 and CDR2 sequences are SGHAT and FQNNGV. This CDR3 reads CASSLVSAGAILQYF. In DNA, the CDR3 is TGTGCCAGCAGCTTAGTCTCGGCGGGGGCCATCTTGCAGTACTTC.

The genes are TRBV29-1 and TRBJ2-1; the match to TRBD2 covers 9 bases. The V segment lost 4 bases and the J segment 16 bases; nucleotides outside the gene matches: 8. The CDR3 is 11 residues long. The V gene's germline CDR1 is SQVTM and CDR2 ANQGSEA. Here the CDR3 reads CSVVQREVRFF. The CDR3 nucleotides are TGCAGCGTTGTACAGCGGGAGGTTCGATTCTTC.

The rearrangement links TRBV24-1 to TRBJ2-5; D may be TRBD1 (5 bases). Germline V CDR1 and CDR2: KGHDR, SFDVKD. The CDR3 extends over 15 amino acids. Trimming took 4 bases from V and 5 from J, leaving 16 bases between them. CDR3 in amino acids: CATSEFQGLRETQYF. Written as DNA, the CDR3 is TGTGCCACCAGTGAGTTCCAGGGCCTAAGGGAGACCCAGTACTTC.

The chain couples TRBV28 to TRBJ2-5, with 7 bases that match TRBD2. The germline gives CDR1 MDHEN, CDR2 SYDVKM. J gave up 1 base and V 4 bases, and 12 bases lay outside the gene matches. The CDR3 contains 17 residues. The DNA of the CDR3 is TGTGCCAGCAGTTCCCATAGAGAGGGAGGGCCCCAAGAGACCCAGTACTTC. Protein: CASSSHREGGPQETQYF.

This clone showed up many times. The chain's CDR3 is CARQGTGANVLTF. The CDR3 DNA is TGTGCCAGACAGGGTACTGGGGCCAACGTCCTGACTTTC. The V gene is TRBV2, the J gene TRBJ2-6; D perhaps matches TRBD1 (6 bases). Germline V CDR1 and CDR2: SNHLY, FYNNEI. Trimming removed 9 bases at V and 2 bases at J, with 8 bases between. This CDR3 has 13 residues.

This sequence joins TRBV11-2 and TRBJ2-1; D perhaps matches TRBD1 (5 bases). The V end was cut by 5 bases, the J end by 5 bases, with 16 bases between. CDR1 SGHAT and CDR2 FQNNGV come from the germline V gene. The CDR3 extends over 15 amino acids. The CDR3 DNA reads TGTGCCAGCAGCACCCGACAGAGACGAGACAATGAGCAGTTCTTC. As protein: CASSTRQRRDNEQFF.

This sequence joins TRBV27 and TRBJ2-1; 12 bases are a match to TRBD2. The junction had 15 bases not matched to a gene; V was cut back by 4 bases and J by 14 bases. The CDR3 has 16 amino acids. Germline V gene data show CDR1 as MNHEY and CDR2 as SMNVEV (reference sequence). As DNA, the CDR3 is TGTGCCAGCAGTTATCCTGGACTAGCGGGACACAAAGGGGAGTTCTTC. The encoded protein is CASSYPGLAGHKGEFF.

The chain uses TRBV7-9 and TRBJ2-7; TRBD2 agrees at 11 bases. Germline CDR1 reads SEHNR; CDR2 reads FQNEAQ (reference sequence). This CDR3 is 14 amino acids long. The V and J ends lost 6 bases and 7 bases, in that order; junction bases with no gene match: 8. The CDR3 reads CASRASGGSREQYF. Written as DNA, the CDR3 is TGTGCCAGCAGAGCTAGCGGGGGGAGCCGTGAGCAGTACTTC.

This clone was detected a few times. The chain combines TRBV7-9 with TRBJ2-7; the D gene is possibly TRBD2 (6 bases). V was clipped by 6 bases and J by 4 bases, with 16 bases between them. The CDR3 covers 14 residues. Germline V gene data show CDR1 as SEHNR and CDR2 as FQNEAQ (reference sequence). CDR3 loop: CASSNRAGQYEQYF. DNA of the CDR3: TGTGCCAGCAGTAACCGCGCGGGGCAATACGAGCAGTACTTC.

The chain recombines TRBV7-8 with TRBJ1-1, with D hard to call. There are 15 residues in the CDR3. The V and J ends lost 5 bases and 10 bases respectively, with 23 bases between them. Germline V gives CDR1 SGHVS, CDR2 FQNEAQ. CDR3 sequence reads: CASSVDQGEGDRAFF. The CDR3 bases are TGTGCCAGCAGCGTCGATCAAGGTGAGGGAGATCGAGCTTTCTTT.

The chain joins TRBV28 to TRBJ1-4; 9 bases align to TRBD1. This CDR3 region has 16 residues. Germline trimming cut 6 bases from V and 8 bases from J; bases unmatched to any gene: 13. Germline CDR1 reads MDHEN; CDR2 reads SYDVKM. The CDR3 sequence is CASRDPGTGLREKLFF. DNA for the CDR3: TGTGCCAGCAGGGATCCCGGGACAGGGTTAAGAGAAAAACTGTTTTTT. Full variable domain (outside the CDR3, taken from reference TRBV28 and TRBJ1-4): DVKVTQSSRYLVKRTGEKVFLECVQDMDHENMFWYRQDPGLGLRLIYFSYDVKMKEKGDIPEGYSVSREKKERFSLILESASTNQTSMYLCASRDPGTGLREKLFFGSGTQLSVL.

This chain links TRBV6-5 with TRBJ2-7; D call uncertain. CDR1 and CDR2 from the germline V gene are MNHEY and SVGAGI. V was cut by 2 bases and J by 1 base, with 9 bases left in between. This CDR3 spans 14 amino acids. This CDR3 is CASSYVAGSYEQYF. DNA of the CDR3: TGTGCCAGCAGTTACGTCGCCGGGTCCTACGAGCAGTACTTC.

The table lists this clone with a few counts. This chain joins TRBV18 and TRBJ2-2, with 8 bases that match TRBD1. V dropped 4 bases and J dropped 7; count of bases not matched to a gene: 2. Per germline, CDR1 KGHSH and CDR2 LQKENI. The CDR3 runs 13 residues. CDR3: CASSLDRDGELFF. DNA for the CDR3: TGTGCCAGCTCACTGGACAGGGACGGGGAGCTGTTTTTT.

The genes are TRBV24-1 and TRBJ2-2, with D maybe TRBD2 (5 bases). V lost 4 bases and J 0 bases, leaving 11 bases between the germline ends. Germline-derived CDR1 and CDR2 are KGHDR and SFDVKD. This CDR3 comprises 16 residues. The CDR3 region is CATSEAGKTNTGELFF. In DNA form, the CDR3 reads TGTGCCACCAGTGAGGCGGGCAAGACGAACACCGGGGAGCTGTTTTTT.

The V call is TRBV6-5, the J call TRBJ1-2, with 7 nucleotides matching TRBD1. There are 14 residues in the CDR3. From germline, CDR1 is MNHEY and CDR2 SVGAGI. The ends lost 7 bases at V and 0 bases at J; junction bases unmatched: 5. CDR3 loop: CASIDRDSNYGYTF. CDR3 DNA: TGTGCCAGCATCGACAGGGATTCTAACTATGGCTACACCTTC.

The chain couples TRBV7-3 to TRBJ1-1; D is undetermined. Trimming pared 5 bases from V and 4 bases from J, leaving 11 bases between. Germline values: CDR1 SGHTA, CDR2 FQGTGA. CDR3 length equals 13 residues. The CDR3 DNA reads as TGTGCCAGCAGCCCAAACACAGCCACTGAAGCTTTCTTT. Protein sequence: CASSPNTATEAFF.

About this clone: The identical CDR3 is also encoded by other nucleotide sequences in the sample. J is TRBJ1-2 and V is TRBV28; no definite D call. The CDR3 is 13 amino acids. Trimming stripped 2 bases from V and 2 bases from J, with 6 bases between. Germline CDR1 is MDHEN and CDR2 is SYDVKM. CDR3 amino acids: CASSLAGNYGYTF. CDR3 sequence (DNA): TGTGCCAGCAGTTTAGCGGGGAACTATGGCTACACCTTC.

This clone was counted many times. The chain uses TRBV6-6 and TRBJ1-2; no definite D call. The CDR3 totals 12 residues. Between the trimmed V and J ends, which lost 6 bases and 4 bases, there was a span of 9 bases. The germline V gene encodes CDR1 MNHNY and CDR2 SVGAGI (reference sequence). The DNA of the CDR3 is TGTGCCAGCAGGAGGGAGGCCTATGGCTACACCTTC. Residues: CASRREAYGYTF.

The chain is built from TRBV30 and TRBJ2-1; D might be TRBD2 (7 bases). This CDR3 comprises 15 residues. The germline gives CDR1 GTSNPN, CDR2 SVGIG (reference sequence). Trimming shortened V by 1 base and J by 0 bases, and 10 bases separated the two germline ends. CDR3 amino acids: CAWSEGGISYNEQFF. CDR3 bases: TGTGCCTGGAGTGAGGGGGGGATCTCCTACAATGAGCAGTTCTTC.

This clone was observed once. The V and J genes are TRBV12-1 and TRBJ1-5. TRBV12-1 is listed as a pseudogene. This CDR3 contains 18 residues. The chain's CDR3 is CASSFARNGGVSNQPQHF. CDR3 nucleotide sequence: TGTGCCAGCAGCTTTGCTCGAAATGGGGGGGTAAGCAATCAGCCCCAGCATTTT.

Concerning this clone itself: The junction does not match germline at one end; this may be a read error. The chain combines TRBV7-2 with TRBJ2-3, with 9 bases matching TRBD2. The CDR3 is made up of 16 amino acids. The germline V gene encodes CDR1 SGHTA and CDR2 FQGNSA. CDR3 in DNA: TGTGCCAGCAGCCTAGCTAGCGGGGTAAGCGCAGATACGCAGTATTTT. Encoded protein: CASSLASGVSADTQYF. The full variable domain, its missing parts supplied by reference TRBV7-2 and TRBJ2-3, is GAGVSQSPSNKVTEKGKDVELRCDPISGHTALYWYRQSLGQGLEFLIYFQGNSAPDKSGLPSDRFSAERTGGSVSTLTIQRTQQEDSAVYLCASSLASGVSADTQYFGPGTRLTVL.

The CDR3 sequence is CASSEYQGASTGELFF. Here the CDR3 DNA reads TGCGCCAGCAGTGAATATCAGGGGGCGAGCACCGGGGAGCTGTTTTTT. This rearrangement joins TRBV10-1 to TRBJ2-2; 8 nucleotides match TRBD1. Looked up from germline, CDR1 is WNHNN and CDR2 is SYGVQD (reference sequence). Germline trimming cut 3 bases from V and 4 bases from J; bases unmatched to any gene: 7. The CDR3 runs 16 residues.

The chain employs TRBV5-1 and TRBJ2-7, with TRBD2 identical over 10 bases. The CDR3 runs 15 residues. J gave up 1 base and V 0 bases, and 1 base lay outside the gene matches. Germline CDR1 reads SGHRS; CDR2 reads YFSETQ. CDR3: CASSLAAGGSYEQYF. The CDR3 nucleotides read TGCGCCAGCAGCTTGGCAGCGGGAGGGTCCTACGAGCAGTACTTC.